This T cell receptor (beta chain) was captured by sequencing in a study of cytomegalovirus exposure and HLA in healthy donors. PCR involved 60 Vbeta and 13 Jbeta primers. Using immunoSEQ multiplex PCR, the repertoire was profiled, and TCRdb retains in-frame clones only, with some absent. Of under 250,000 clones in the sample, under 85% are singletons; the top ten hold about a tenth. About this clone: Its cognate antigen is unknown.

The study's findings and limits: HLA restriction was apparent for most CMV-associated TCR beta chains in a later analysis. Around 160 TCR beta chains were listed as cytomegalovirus-associated. Rates of TCR association differed by HLA locus in a later analysis, with DRB1 highest and HLA-C lowest. Another analysis was done later, and it associated more than 15,000 TCR beta sequences with HLA alleles at 0.05 false discovery rate.

Germline V gene sequence: CDR1 SGHAT, CDR2 FQNNGV. Trimming at V came to 4 bases and at J to 4 bases, leaving 7 bases not matched to a gene. The CDR3 runs to 15 residues. Material: PBMCs. The chain couples TRBV11-2 to TRBJ1-1; TRBD1 aligns across 9 bases. The sequence came from a woman between 45 and 65 years old in good health and CMV-seropositive. CDR3 sequence reads: CASSSYGTGRTEAFF. In DNA form, the CDR3 reads TGTGCCAGCAGCTCGTACGGGACAGGGCGCACTGAAGCTTTCTTT.